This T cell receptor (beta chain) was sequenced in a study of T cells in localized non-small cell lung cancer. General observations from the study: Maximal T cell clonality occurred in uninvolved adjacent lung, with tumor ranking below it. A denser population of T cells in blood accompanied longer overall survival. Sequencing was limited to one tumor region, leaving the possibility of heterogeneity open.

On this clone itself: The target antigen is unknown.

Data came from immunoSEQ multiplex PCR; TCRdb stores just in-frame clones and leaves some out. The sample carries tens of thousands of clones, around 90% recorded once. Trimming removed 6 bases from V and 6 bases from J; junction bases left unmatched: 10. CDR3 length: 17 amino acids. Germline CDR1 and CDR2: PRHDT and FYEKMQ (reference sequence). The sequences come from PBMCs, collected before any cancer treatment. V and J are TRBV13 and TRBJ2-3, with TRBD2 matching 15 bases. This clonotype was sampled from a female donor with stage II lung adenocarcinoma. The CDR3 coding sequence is TGTGCCAGCAGTTTCGGACTAGCGGGGGGGCCAATGGATACGCAGTATTTT. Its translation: CASSFGLAGGPMDTQYF.